This paragraph reports one T cell receptor beta chain. Its target is unknown. This sample is part of a study of radiation and T cells in renal cell carcinoma. Background on the study: Nephrectomy followed 15 Gy stereotactic body radiation by 4 weeks. Findings and caveats of the study: No pretreatment tumor biopsies were available for baseline clonotypes.

The time point denotes: blood 2 weeks post-SBRT. Noted treatment: 15 Gy SBRT to primary tumor, nephrectomy 4 weeks later. Blood was sampled at baseline, 2 weeks and 4 weeks after SBRT. Germline CDR1 and CDR2: MNHNS and SASEGT. The CDR3 is 14 amino acids. V was trimmed by 6 bases and J by 0 bases, leaving 11 bases between them. The method was immunoSEQ multiplex PCR; TCRdb's version includes in-frame clones alone and lacks a portion of them. The sample shows about 130,000 clones, around nine tenths of them seen only once. The TCR comes from a woman aged 70 to 79 with renal cell carcinoma. V is TRBV6-1 and J is TRBJ1-2; D not resolved. Specimen: blood, collected from a patient whose treatment included radiotherapy and nephrectomy. The CDR3 DNA is TGTGCCAGCAGCCTGACGCTAGCTAACTATGGCTACACCTTC. It specifies CASSLTLANYGYTF.